The present TCR beta chain was sequenced within a study of T cells in Graves' hyperthyroidism and ophthalmopathy. Amplification of TCR beta CDR3 regions was performed using RNA transcripts as template. Initially, a first-round RT-PCR of the TCR CDR3 employed the HTBI primer set. In TCRdb, the multiplex PCR reads were re-called with MiXCR into one record per CDR3 protein. The table lists some 400,000 distinct CDR3 sequences, over 15% of them singletons. The study defined stable Graves' hyperthyroidism as no ophthalmopathy progression within 18 months. The study's findings and limits: Clonotypes that were expanded in thyroid above 0.001 mostly appeared in blood too.

This CDR3 spans 18 amino acids. Germline values: CDR1 LGHNA, CDR2 YNFKEQ. The V end lost 0 bases, the J end lost 0 bases, and 14 bases lay between the germline ends. At least ten counts were recorded for this clonotype. Its matching antigen is unknown. The chain combines TRBV4-2 with TRBJ2-2; possibly TRBD1 for D (5 bases). Material for sequencing was blood. The sequence came from a young woman with Graves' hyperthyroidism. CDR3 sequence reads: CASSQDEFRATNTGELFF. CDR3 coding DNA: TGTGCCAGCAGCCAAGATGAATTCAGGGCAACGAACACCGGGGAGCTGTTTTTT.